This T cell receptor (beta chain) was sequenced in a study of shared clonotypes between healthy human individuals. Turning to the study itself: Serving as donors were a couple of women and a few men, whose ages spanned 18 to 49. Study results and caveats: With few donors, the genetic and exposure-history diversity represented was limited.

Regarding this clone: Antigen: not known.

The method was immunoSEQ multiplex PCR; TCRdb's version includes in-frame clones alone and lacks a portion of them. The sample holds roughly 2,000,000 clones, 80% to 95% seen once. CD45RO negativity and positive selection for CCR7 defined naive CD8 cells, a population that excluded terminally differentiated effector memory CD45RA+ cells. Every donor was a Caucasian adult from Nashville, Tennessee. Between the trimmed V and J ends, which lost 4 bases and 6 bases, there was a span of 19 bases. CDR1 is MNHNS and CDR2 is SASEGT in the germline V gene. This CDR3 comprises 15 residues. V gene TRBV6-1 combines with J gene TRBJ2-7; D call uncertain. Material for sequencing was naive CD8+ T cells from PBMCs. This TCR was recovered from a young man in good health. Some clones in this sample may be carry-over from other donors' samples. The CDR3 DNA reads as TGTGCCAGCAGTGTTGACCCCTTTTCCCCGACCGAGCAGTACTTC. This translates into CASSVDPFSPTEQYF.